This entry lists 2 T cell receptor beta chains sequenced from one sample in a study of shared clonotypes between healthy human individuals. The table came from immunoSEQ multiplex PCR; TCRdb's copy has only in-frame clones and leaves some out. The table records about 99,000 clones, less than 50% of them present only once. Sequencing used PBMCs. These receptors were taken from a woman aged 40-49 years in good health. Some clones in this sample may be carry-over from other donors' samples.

In nucleotides, the CDR3 is TGTGCCAGCAGCTTCCAGGGGATCTCTGGAAACACCATATATTTT. Protein sequence: CASSFQGISGNTIYF. The chain uses TRBV7-6 and TRBJ1-3; maybe TRBD1 (6 bases). This CDR3 has 15 amino acids. Per the germline V gene, CDR1 is SGHVS and CDR2 is FNYEAQ. Trimming left V 3 bases short and J 0 bases short, with 9 bases between.

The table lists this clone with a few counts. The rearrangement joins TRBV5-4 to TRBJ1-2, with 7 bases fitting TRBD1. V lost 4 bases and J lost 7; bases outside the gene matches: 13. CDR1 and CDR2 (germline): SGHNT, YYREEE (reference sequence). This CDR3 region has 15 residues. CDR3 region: CASSAAIGGTVGYTF. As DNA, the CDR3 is TGTGCCAGCAGCGCCGCTATAGGGGGCACCGTTGGCTACACCTTC.